The source of this T cell receptor beta chain is a study of blood T cell repertoires in COVID-19. Study-level information: COVID-19 samples from acute and convalescent phases originated in the United States, Italy and Spain.

V lost 4 bases and J lost 0; bases outside the gene matches: 5. Germline CDR1 is LNHDA and CDR2 is SQIVND (reference sequence). This CDR3 spans 17 amino acids. Clones were sequenced by immunoSEQ multiplex PCR, and TCRdb holds only the in-frame ones, with some missing. The repertoire holds approximately 170,000 clones, with less than 85% as singletons. V usage is TRBV19 and J usage is TRBJ1-5; TRBD1 agrees at 11 bases. The sequencing input was peripheral blood. This TCR was recovered from a woman at least 80 years old with active or convalescent COVID-19. This CDR3 is CASSTRTGGSSNQPQHF. CDR3 nucleotides: TGTGCCAGTAGTACCAGGACAGGGGGCAGTAGCAATCAGCCCCAGCATTTT. The full variable domain, completed using reference TRBV19 and TRBJ1-5, is DGGITQSPKYLFRKEGQNVTLSCEQNLNHDAMYWYRQDPGQGLRLIYYSQIVNDFQKGDIAEGYSVSREKKESFPLTVTSAQKNPTAFYLCASSTRTGGSSNQPQHFGDGTRLSIL.